The 9 T cell receptor beta chains listed next were all sequenced from one sample in a study of T cell repertoires in cytomegalovirus infection. TCRdb processed the reads anew with MiXCR; each CDR3 protein has one entry. The profile covers about 260,000 distinct CDR3 sequences, with roughly 15% appearing a single time and 8.5% to 9% taken by the ten largest. Input material: PBMCs. The source is a human donor in good health (CMV status not recorded). Some clones in this sample may be carry-over from other donors' samples.

This clonotype occurred a few times. The genes are TRBV2 and TRBJ1-6; TRBD1 agrees at 8 bases. V was clipped by 6 bases and J by 6 bases; unmatched bases: 10. The CDR3 runs 16 residues. Germline V gene sequence: CDR1 SNHLY, CDR2 FYNNEI. CDR3 amino acids: CASRSGRTGFNSPLHF. CDR3 DNA sequence: TGTGCCAGCAGATCAGGAAGGACAGGGTTTAATTCACCCCTCCACTTT.

The rearrangement uses TRBV7-3 and TRBJ2-1, with 12 bases that match TRBD2. This CDR3 has 15 amino acids. Germline loops: CDR1 SGHTA, CDR2 FQGTGA. V trimming: 10 bases; J trimming: 4 bases; junction bases outside the gene matches: 8. The CDR3 is CATSLAGGGYNEQFF. DNA for the CDR3: TGTGCCACCTCACTAGCGGGGGGAGGTTACAATGAGCAGTTCTTC.

On this clonotype itself: A much bigger clone sits one base away, suggesting this may be a read error. The chain has TRBV19 and TRBJ1-1, with D possibly TRBD1 on 6 matching bases. Looked up from germline, CDR1 is LNHDA and CDR2 is SQIVND (reference sequence). This CDR3 has 14 residues. CDR3 DNA: TGTGCCAGCCTAGGACCAACAGGGCCCACTGAAGCTTACTTT. Protein: CASLGPTGPTEAYF.

The chain carries TRBV6-2 or TRBV6-3 and TRBJ2-5; a weak D match, TRBD1 (5 bases). The CDR3 contains 14 residues. Trimming shortened V by 7 bases and J by 8 bases, and 20 bases separated the two germline ends. Germline CDR1 MNHEY, CDR2 SVGEGT. The CDR3 coding sequence is TGTGCCAGCATTCAGGGTGTCCCGCTCGGAACCCAGTACTTC. It specifies CASIQGVPLGTQYF.

This clonotype was picked up many times. The gene calls are TRBV6-4 and TRBJ2-2; D gene uncertain. The CDR3 covers 13 residues. Germline assignment: CDR1 MRHNA and CDR2 SNTAGT. The V end was cut by 0 bases, the J end by 3 bases, with 2 bases between. CDR3 in amino acids: CASSDSYTGELFF. The CDR3 region has the DNA TGTGCCAGCAGTGACTCATACACCGGGGAGCTGTTTTTT.

This clonotype was seen more than once but under ten times. J is TRBJ2-5 and V is TRBV7-9, with TRBD2 matching 7 bases. The CDR3 contains 18 residues. Germline V gene sequence: CDR1 SEHNR, CDR2 FQNEAQ (reference sequence). After removal of 3 bases from V and 3 bases from J, the junction contained 16 bases not matched to a gene. The CDR3 region is CASSLKSGTHWGKETQYF. CDR3 sequence (DNA): TGTGCCAGCAGCTTGAAAAGCGGGACCCACTGGGGCAAAGAGACCCAGTACTTC. The full variable domain, rest sourced from reference TRBV7-9 and TRBJ2-5, is DTGVSQNPRHKITKRGQNVTFRCDPISEHNRLYWYRQTLGQGPEFLTYFQNEAQLEKSRLLSDRFSAERPKGSFSTLEIQRTEQGDSAMYLCASSLKSGTHWGKETQYFGPGTRLLVL.

This clonotype was seen repeatedly, ten times or more. As DNA, the CDR3 is TGTGCCAGCAGCTTATCCGGGGTCGGAAACACCATATATTTT. Translating it yields CASSLSGVGNTIYF. This sequence joins TRBV7-9 and TRBJ1-3, with D hard to call. This CDR3 spans 14 amino acids. Germline CDR1 is SEHNR and CDR2 is FQNEAQ (reference sequence). Trimming stripped 2 bases from V and 4 bases from J, with 9 bases between.

This clonotype came up many times. The J gene is TRBJ1-6, the V gene TRBV12-3 or TRBV12-4; D may be TRBD1 (6 bases). Trimming removed 2 bases at V and 0 bases at J, with 20 bases between. The CDR3 spans 20 residues. The CDR3 here is CASSLRGPRQESSYNSPLHF. CDR3 nucleotide sequence: TGTGCCAGCAGTTTAAGGGGCCCTCGACAGGAGAGCTCCTATAATTCACCCCTCCACTTT.

This chain joins TRBV29-1 and TRBJ2-3; no definite D call. Germline values: CDR1 SQVTM, CDR2 ANQGSEA. The length of the CDR3 is 13 residues. Trimming removed 5 bases at V and 7 bases at J, with 16 bases between. CDR3 nucleotide sequence: TGCAGCGTTAGGTCCGCTACAGCATATACGCAGTATTTT. The encoded protein is CSVRSATAYTQYF.